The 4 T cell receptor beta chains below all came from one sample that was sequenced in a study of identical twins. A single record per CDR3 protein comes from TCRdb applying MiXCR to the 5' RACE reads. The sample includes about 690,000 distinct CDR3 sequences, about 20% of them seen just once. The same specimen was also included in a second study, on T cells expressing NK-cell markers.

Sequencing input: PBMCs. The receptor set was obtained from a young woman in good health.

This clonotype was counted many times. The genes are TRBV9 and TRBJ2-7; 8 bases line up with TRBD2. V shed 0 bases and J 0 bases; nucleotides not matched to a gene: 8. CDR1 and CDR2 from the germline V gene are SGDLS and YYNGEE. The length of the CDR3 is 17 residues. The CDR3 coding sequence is TGTGCCAGCAGCGTAGGTGGTAGCGGGATCCGCTCCTACGAGCAGTACTTC. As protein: CASSVGGSGIRSYEQYF.

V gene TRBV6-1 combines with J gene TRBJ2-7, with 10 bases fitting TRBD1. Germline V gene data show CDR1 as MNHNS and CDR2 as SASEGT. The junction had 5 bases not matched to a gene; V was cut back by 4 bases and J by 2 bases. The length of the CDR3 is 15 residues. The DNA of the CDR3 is TGTGCCAGCAGTGGGGGACAGGGGAGCACCTACGAGCAGTACTTC. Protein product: CASSGGQGSTYEQYF.

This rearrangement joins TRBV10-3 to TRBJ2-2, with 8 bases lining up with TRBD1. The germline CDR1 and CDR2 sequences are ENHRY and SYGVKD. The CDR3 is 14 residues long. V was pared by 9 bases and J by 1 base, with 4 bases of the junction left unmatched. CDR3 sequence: CAITGTGNTGELFF. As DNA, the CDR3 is TGTGCCATAACCGGGACAGGGAACACCGGGGAGCTGTTTTTT.

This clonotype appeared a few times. DNA of the CDR3: TGCAGTGCGCGACAGAATCACCCACCCTACGAGCAGTACTTC. As protein: CSARQNHPPYEQYF. This chain uses TRBV20-1 with TRBJ2-7, with D possibly matching TRBD1 (5 bases). V was trimmed by 6 bases and J by 2 bases, leaving 17 bases between them. The CDR3 is made up of 14 amino acids. Germline-derived CDR1 and CDR2 are DFQATT and SNEGSKA (reference sequence).